The 21 T cell receptor beta chains presented below share a single source sample, sequenced in a study of blood T cells in healthy people across ages. It was with a sample-barcoded 5' primer and a J-beta primer mix that a second PCR of roughly 7 to 12 cycles was run. TCRdb passed the 5' RACE reads through MiXCR, listing each CDR3 protein once. The sample shows 600,000 or so distinct CDR3 sequences, approximately 30% of them seen only once. Sequences were obtained from blood. The origin of the receptors is a woman of 80 years or more in good health.

Notes on this clonotype: With a much larger clone just one base away, this may be a read error. This chain links TRBV20-1 with TRBJ1-2; tentative D call: TRBD1 (5 bases). This CDR3 contains 13 residues. CDR1 is DFQATT, CDR2 SNEGSKA, per germline (reference sequence). In DNA, the CDR3 is TGCAGTGCCTCCCCCCCTGGGAGGGGTGGCGACACCTTC. It is translated as CSASPPGRGGDTF.

This clonotype was found a few times. The chain recombines TRBV18 with TRBJ1-6; a possible D gene is TRBD1 (5 bases). The CDR3 is made up of 16 amino acids. Germline values: CDR1 KGHSH, CDR2 LQKENI. Trimming removed 3 bases at V and 6 bases at J, with 15 bases between. The CDR3 loop reads CASSPVAAGGNSPLHF. The CDR3 DNA reads as TGTGCCAGCTCACCTGTTGCAGCGGGGGGTAATTCACCCCTCCACTTT.

There are many counts of this clonotype. The chain couples TRBV20-1 to TRBJ1-2; D uncertain. The CDR3 totals 14 residues. Germline loops: CDR1 DFQATT, CDR2 SNEGSKA (reference sequence). Trimming removed 4 bases from V and 2 bases from J, with 14 bases in between. Written as DNA, the CDR3 is TGCAGTGCTATACCCCGGGGAGGGAACTATGGCTACACCTTC. Translated, it gives CSAIPRGGNYGYTF.

The chain uses TRBV5-1 and TRBJ2-2; tentative D call: TRBD1 (5 bases). TRBJ1-1 explains the end of the DNA better; the J call may be wrong. Germline CDR1 reads SGHRS; CDR2 reads YFSETQ. The CDR3 spans 16 residues. This CDR3 reads CASSQSGHPREVGAFF. The CDR3, as DNA: TGCGCCAGCAGCCAGTCAGGACACCCCAGGGAAGTGGGAGCTTTCTTT.

This clonotype turned up a few times. The chain has TRBV24-1 and TRBJ2-2; 9 nucleotides agree with TRBD2. Germline V gene sequence: CDR1 KGHDR, CDR2 SFDVKD. This CDR3 contains 17 residues. J lost 4 bases, V lost 4 bases, and 9 bases had no gene match. The CDR3, as DNA: TGTGCCACCAGTGACCGTGGCGGGGGGGCCGGCACCGGGGAGCTGTTTTTT. Protein sequence: CATSDRGGGAGTGELFF.

This clonotype was seen at least ten times. The chain couples TRBV28 to TRBJ2-5; 12 bases are shared with TRBD1. V was pared by 3 bases and J by 11 bases, with 10 bases of the junction left unmatched. This CDR3 comprises 15 residues. From germline, CDR1 is MDHEN and CDR2 SYDVKM. The CDR3 nucleotides read TGTGCCAGCAGTTTGGGGGACAGGGGGCTGCGGGAGCAGTACTTC. Translated, it gives CASSLGDRGLREQYF.

This clonotype was found a few times. Since a much larger clone is just one base distant, this may be a read error. CDR3: CASSEARDSSRTF. In DNA form, the CDR3 reads TGTGCCAGCAGTGAAGCCCGGGACAGTAGTCGCACCTTC. The chain carries TRBV2 and TRBJ1-2, with 7 bases aligning to TRBD1. Unmatched junction bases numbered 8, after V lost 0 bases and J lost 13 bases. There are 13 residues in the CDR3. Germline V gene sequence: CDR1 SNHLY, CDR2 FYNNEI.

This clonotype was recorded at least ten times. The chain joins TRBV20-1 to TRBJ1-2; D is undetermined. The V end lost 5 bases, the J end lost 8 bases, and 18 bases lay between the germline ends. This CDR3 region has 13 residues. Looked up from germline, CDR1 is DFQATT and CDR2 is SNEGSKA (reference sequence). The CDR3 loop is CSARPGLVSGYTF. The CDR3 DNA is TGCAGTGCTCGTCCGGGCCTTGTCTCCGGCTACACCTTC.

This clonotype was recorded only once. The V and J genes are TRBV10-3 and TRBJ2-7; 7 bases align to TRBD1. The CDR3 spans 14 residues. CDR1 and CDR2 from the germline V gene are ENHRY and SYGVKD. Germline trimming cut 6 bases from V and 2 bases from J; bases unmatched to any gene: 7. The CDR3 nucleotides read TGTGCCATCAGCCGGACAGGTATCACCTACGAGCAGTACTTC. The encoded protein is CAISRTGITYEQYF.

The chain combines TRBV2 with TRBJ2-5; TRBD2 is a possible D gene (6 bases). The CDR3 consists of 13 residues. V was shortened by 0 bases and J by 13 bases, with 15 bases between the two germline ends. CDR1 and CDR2 from the germline V gene are SNHLY and FYNNEI. This chain's CDR3 is CASSEAIRRAPYF. The CDR3 DNA reads as TGTGCCAGCAGTGAAGCAATTAGGAGGGCGCCGTACTTC.

Many counts were recorded for this clonotype. This chain connects TRBV6-1 to TRBJ2-1; D gene ambiguous. Trimming left V 2 bases short and J 4 bases short, with 9 bases between. Germline loops: CDR1 MNHNS, CDR2 SASEGT. This CDR3 has 14 residues. The CDR3 DNA is TGTGCCAGCAGTGAAAATTTGGGGTACAATGAGCAGTTCTTC. It is translated as CASSENLGYNEQFF.

This clonotype was seen a few times. This may come from a read error, since a much larger clone is one base off. The chain combines TRBV7-2 with TRBJ2-1; 10 bases fit TRBD2. V lost 4 bases to trimming and J lost 7 bases; unmatched junction nucleotides: 7. This CDR3 is 15 amino acids long. Germline lookup yields CDR1 SGHTA and CDR2 FQGNSA. The CDR3 DNA reads as TGTGCCAGCAGCTCCGCTCTAGCGGGGGTAAATGAGCAGTTCTTC. Translation gives CASSSALAGVNEQFF. Drawing the rest from reference TRBV7-2 and TRBJ2-1, the complete variable domain is GAGVSQSPSNKVTEKGKDVELRCDPISGHTALYWYRQSLGQGLEFLIYFQGNSAPDKSGLPSDRFSAERTGGSVSTLTIQRTQQEDSAVYLCASSSALAGVNEQFFGPGTRLTVL.

This clonotype was seen only a few times. A read error may be the cause here, since a much bigger clone is one base away. This rearrangement joins TRBV10-3 to TRBJ2-1; D is possibly TRBD2 (5 bases). The germline V gene encodes CDR1 ENHRY and CDR2 SYGVKD. CDR3 size: 13 residues. V gave up 2 bases and J gave up 13 bases, with 15 bases separating them. CDR3 nucleotide sequence: TGTGCCATCAGTGAGGATACCTGGGAGACCCAGTTCTTC. Amino acid sequence: CAISEDTWETQFF.

This clonotype was observed a few times. The chain recombines TRBV6-1 with TRBJ1-5; 8 bases map to TRBD1. The CDR3 runs to 17 residues. Germline values: CDR1 MNHNS, CDR2 SASEGT. Unmatched junction bases numbered 8, after V lost 4 bases and J lost 0 bases. As DNA, the CDR3 is TGTGCCAGCAGTGTGCAGGGGGCCAACGATAGCAATCAGCCCCAGCATTTT. Protein: CASSVQGANDSNQPQHF.

This clonotype was counted between two and nine times. The J gene is TRBJ1-4, the V gene TRBV20-1, with TRBD1 matching 7 bases. Germline lookup yields CDR1 DFQATT and CDR2 SNEGSKA (reference sequence). CDR3 size: 15 residues. V dropped 5 bases and J dropped 4; count of bases not matched to a gene: 10. The CDR3 DNA reads TGCAGTGCTGGACACAGGGGCGGGTTTAATGAAAAACTGTTTTTT. Residues: CSAGHRGGFNEKLFF.

The table lists this clonotype with many counts. The V gene is TRBV6-5, the J gene TRBJ2-3; D perhaps matches TRBD2 (5 bases). Trimming stripped 5 bases from V and 0 bases from J, with 9 bases between. Germline CDR1 reads MNHEY; CDR2 reads SVGAGI. CDR3 length: 14 residues. The DNA for the CDR3 is TGTGCCAGCAGTCCAAGGACTAGCACAGATACGCAGTATTTT. This encodes CASSPRTSTDTQYF.

This clonotype has a count of ten or more. The CDR3 spells CASSLHDYGYTF. The DNA of the CDR3 is TGTGCCAGCAGCTTACATGACTATGGCTACACCTTC. The V and J genes are TRBV7-2 and TRBJ1-2; no definite D call. The ends were cut back, 2 bases at V and 3 bases at J, with 4 bases in the middle. Germline V gene lookup returns CDR1 SGHTA and CDR2 FQGNSA. The CDR3 length is 12 residues.

This clonotype was seen more than once but under ten times. V is TRBV3-1 and J is TRBJ2-1; no clear D gene. CDR1 and CDR2 from the germline V gene are LGHDT and YNNKEL (reference sequence). The CDR3 totals 14 residues. The germline V and J ends were trimmed by 5 bases and 7 bases, with 15 bases remaining between them. The CDR3 region is CASSVRAQLNEQFF. The CDR3 region has the DNA TGTGCCAGCAGCGTAAGGGCTCAGCTGAATGAGCAGTTCTTC.

This clonotype was seen ten or more times. The rearrangement joins TRBV7-9 to TRBJ2-5, with a possible D match to TRBD1 (8 bases). Judging by the DNA end, TRBJ2-7 fits better; the J call may be wrong. The CDR3 is 15 residues long. Germline CDR1 and CDR2: SEHNR and FQNEAQ (reference sequence). In DNA form, the CDR3 reads TGTGCCAGCAGTTTCACAGGGGGAGGGGAGGGCGAGCAGTACTTC. Translated, it gives CASSFTGGGEGEQYF.

This clonotype was counted at least ten times. The CDR3 nucleotides are TGTGCCATCAGTGGTAGCGGGGGAAACAATGAGCAGTTCTTC. Its protein product is CAISGSGGNNEQFF. The V and J genes are TRBV10-3 and TRBJ2-1, with 9 bases that match TRBD2. The CDR3 has 14 amino acids. CDR1 and CDR2 from the germline V gene are ENHRY and SYGVKD. V shed 4 bases and J 5 bases; nucleotides not matched to a gene: 3.

J is TRBJ2-3 and V is TRBV6-5; 9 bases agree with TRBD2. This CDR3 has 13 residues. V lost 8 bases and J lost 4; bases outside the gene matches: 4. Germline assignment: CDR1 MNHEY and CDR2 SVGAGI. The CDR3 nucleotides are TGTGCCAGCGTTAGCGGGAGTGCAGATACGCAGTATTTT. Its protein is CASVSGSADTQYF.